The present TCR beta chain was sequenced within a study of metastatic and nonmetastatic thyroid tumors. For the study at large: Repertoire comparisons spanned blood and tumor or nodule tissue from malignant and benign thyroid patients.

Thyroid surgery had not been preceded by any treatment in any patient. TCRdb re-called clones via MiXCR from the PCR reads. The sample shows about 18,000 clones, approximately 20% of them seen only once. V lost 5 bases and J lost 7, with 17 bases in between. This CDR3 contains 13 residues. Germline V gene data show CDR1 as DFQATT and CDR2 as SNEGSKA (reference sequence). The sequence derives from a female donor with papillary thyroid cancer or a benign thyroid nodule (not recorded which). Some clones in this sample may be carry-over from other donors' samples. The V call is TRBV20-1, the J call TRBJ1-1; TRBD1 is a possible D gene (6 bases). The sequenced sample was tumor tissue. CDR3 sequence: CSAQRQAGCEAFF. The CDR3 coding sequence is TGCAGTGCTCAAAGACAGGCCGGGTGTGAAGCTTTCTTT.